This record concerns one TCR beta chain sequence. These data are taken from a study of blood T cell repertoires in COVID-19. Assay: immunoSEQ multiplex PCR; the TCRdb copy retains only in-frame clones and omits some. The sample lists 300,000 to 450,000 clones, approximately 77% occurring once. The CDR3 runs 16 residues. V lost 4 bases and J lost 1, with 17 bases in between. The germline V gene has CDR1 LNHDA and CDR2 SQIVND (reference sequence). The chain links TRBV19 to TRBJ2-7; D might be TRBD2 (6 bases). The receptor comes from a human donor with acute or convalescent COVID-19. The donor label of this sample is uncertain. The sequenced material came from peripheral blood. The CDR3 protein is CASSSPRSGRSYEQYF. As DNA, the CDR3 is TGTGCCAGTAGTAGCCCCCGCTCCGGGAGATCCTACGAGCAGTACTTC.